Each of the 17 T cell receptor beta chains below was sequenced from the same sample in a study of T cells in Graves' hyperthyroidism and ophthalmopathy. Authors of the study amplified TCR beta CDR3 regions from RNA transcripts. The HTBI primer set was used in a first-round RT-PCR of the TCR CDR3. MiXCR, applied by TCRdb to the multiplex PCR reads, yields one record per CDR3 protein. The sample carries about 570,000 distinct CDR3 sequences, under 60% recorded once. Sequencing was performed on peripheral blood or thyroid tissue (not recorded which). The source of these receptors is an adult woman with Graves' disease, either hyperthyroidism or ophthalmopathy (not recorded which).

The chain couples TRBV10-3 to TRBJ1-1; TRBD1 agrees at 7 bases. The V segment lost 5 bases and the J segment 3 bases; nucleotides outside the gene matches: 3. Germline V gives CDR1 ENHRY, CDR2 SYGVKD. This CDR3 comprises 13 residues. The CDR3 protein is CAISTTGDTEAFF. Written as DNA, the CDR3 is TGTGCCATCAGTACTACAGGGGACACTGAAGCTTTCTTT.

In its sample, this clonotype was seen many times. The chain is built from TRBV6-1 and TRBJ2-5; TRBD2 aligns across 7 bases. This CDR3 spans 14 amino acids. The V segment lost 6 bases and the J segment 4 bases; nucleotides outside the gene matches: 8. CDR1 MNHNS and CDR2 SASEGT come from the germline V gene. CDR3 region: CASSGTWGGETQYF. In DNA, the CDR3 is TGTGCCAGCAGCGGGACGTGGGGGGGAGAGACCCAGTACTTC.

This clonotype has a handful of counts. The chain carries TRBV7-8 and TRBJ1-5; TRBD1 might be the D (6 bases). CDR3 size: 14 residues. Trimming cost V 5 bases and J 7 bases, with 15 bases left between them. Germline assignment: CDR1 SGHVS and CDR2 FQNEAQ. The CDR3 sequence is CASSQGRQGQPQHF. DNA for the CDR3: TGTGCCAGCAGCCAGGGGAGGCAGGGCCAGCCCCAGCATTTT.

The V call is TRBV2, the J call TRBJ2-2, with 7 bases fitting TRBD1. CDR1 and CDR2 (germline): SNHLY, FYNNEI. Trimming took 6 bases from V and 5 from J; bases not matched to a gene: 18. This CDR3 has 18 amino acids. CDR3 DNA sequence: TGTGCCAGCAGGGGGGACAGCACACTGAACTTAGGGACCGGGGAGCTGTTTTTT. Its protein product is CASRGDSTLNLGTGELFF. Filled out from reference TRBV2 and TRBJ2-2, the complete variable domain reads EPEVTQTPSHQVTQMGQEVILRCVPISNHLYFYWYRQILGQKVEFLVSFYNNEISEKSEIFDDQFSVERPDGSNFTLKIRSTKLEDSAMYFCASRGDSTLNLGTGELFFGEGSRLTVL.

The J gene is TRBJ1-5, the V gene TRBV6-6; D gene uncertain. This CDR3 spans 16 amino acids. The V gene's germline CDR1 is MNHNY and CDR2 SVGAGI (reference sequence). The ends were cut back, 6 bases at V and 2 bases at J, with 17 bases in the middle. In DNA form, the CDR3 reads TGTGCCAGCAGCCCGGCCTCTCTCTGGGGCAATCAGCCCCAGCATTTT. Translation: CASSPASLWGNQPQHF.

The chain joins TRBV9 to TRBJ2-1; a weak D match, TRBD2 (6 bases). Germline CDR1 and CDR2: SGDLS and YYNGEE. This CDR3 has 15 residues. V was shortened by 0 bases and J by 1 base, with 8 bases between the two germline ends. The CDR3 nucleotides are TGTGCCAGCAGCGTAGGTGCGGGGTCCTACAATGAGCAGTTCTTC. Amino acid sequence: CASSVGAGSYNEQFF.

The V call is TRBV20-1, the J call TRBJ1-4; D remains unclear. Germline V gene data show CDR1 as DFQATT and CDR2 as SNEGSKA (reference sequence). The CDR3 runs to 12 residues. V was shortened by 3 bases and J by 7 bases, with 9 bases between the two germline ends. CDR3 in amino acids: CSASERAEKLFF. The CDR3, as DNA: TGCAGTGCTAGTGAGCGGGCTGAAAAACTGTTTTTT.

The J gene is TRBJ1-3, the V gene TRBV19; no firm D call. Germline assignment: CDR1 LNHDA and CDR2 SQIVND (reference sequence). The length of the CDR3 is 14 residues. Between the trimmed V and J ends, which lost 7 bases and 0 bases, there was a span of 10 bases. DNA of the CDR3: TGTGCCAGTACCACGCGGCACTCTGGAAACACCATATATTTT. This codes for CASTTRHSGNTIYF.

This clonotype has a count of ten or more. This sequence joins TRBV19 and TRBJ1-1; D gene ambiguous. V shed 6 bases and J shed 4 bases, with 12 bases lying between them. This CDR3 comprises 13 residues. CDR1 is LNHDA and CDR2 is SQIVND in the germline V gene (reference sequence). In DNA form, the CDR3 reads TGTGCCAGTAGAGTCGGTGGTGGCACTGAAGCTTTCTTT. This sequence encodes CASRVGGGTEAFF. Full variable domain (outside the CDR3, taken from reference TRBV19 and TRBJ1-1): DGGITQSPKYLFRKEGQNVTLSCEQNLNHDAMYWYRQDPGQGLRLIYYSQIVNDFQKGDIAEGYSVSREKKESFPLTVTSAQKNPTAFYLCASRVGGGTEAFFGQGTRLTVV.

For this clonotype: A read error may account for a junction end that differs from germline. The rearrangement links TRBV6-1 to TRBJ2-7; TRBD1 aligns across 8 bases. CDR1 MNHNS and CDR2 SASEGT come from the germline V gene. The CDR3 is 16 amino acids. The CDR3 sequence: CASSEAGQGYSYEQCF. CDR3 coding DNA: TGTGCCAGCAGTGAAGCCGGACAGGGCTACTCCTACGAGCAGTGCTTC.

This clonotype came up many times. The rearrangement uses TRBV6-5 and TRBJ2-7; TRBD2 is a possible D gene (6 bases). Germline loops: CDR1 MNHEY, CDR2 SVGAGI. V lost 0 bases to trimming and J lost 6 bases, with 15 bases between them. This CDR3 contains 15 residues. CDR3 nucleotides: TGTGCCAGCAGTTACTCGGGCGGGTTGGGGGGCGAGCAGTACTTC. It translates to CASSYSGGLGGEQYF.

This clonotype has a handful of counts. The rearrangement joins TRBV3-1 to TRBJ2-2; D uncertain. The CDR3 runs 13 residues. Germline CDR1 is LGHDT and CDR2 is YNNKEL (reference sequence). Trimming removed 1 base at V and 7 bases at J, with 7 bases between. The CDR3 loop is CASSQARRGELFF. Written as DNA, the CDR3 is TGTGCCAGCAGCCAAGCTCGCCGCGGGGAGCTGTTTTTT.

As regards this clonotype: A clone one base away is much larger, so this may be a read error. The gene calls are TRBV7-9 and TRBJ2-7; tentative D call: TRBD1 (5 bases). The germline CDR1 and CDR2 sequences are SEHNR and FQNEAQ (reference sequence). The CDR3 has 11 amino acids. V was clipped by 3 bases and J by 8 bases, with 8 bases between them. The CDR3 DNA follows: TGTGCCAGCAGCTTCTTGGACAAGCAGTACTTC. This sequence encodes CASSFLDKQYF.

Details on this clonotype: Being one base from a much bigger clone, this may be a read error. The chain is built from TRBV5-1 and TRBJ2-7, with 8 nucleotides matching TRBD2. The CDR3 is 15 amino acids. CDR1 is SGHRS and CDR2 is YFSETQ in the germline V gene. V lost 7 bases, J lost 3 bases, and 12 bases stayed unmatched. The CDR3, as DNA: TGCGCCAGCCGAGTTTCAAGCGGGGGATTCTACGAGCAGTACTTC. The encoded protein is CASRVSSGGFYEQYF.

This clonotype was counted only a few times. This chain connects TRBV5-8 to TRBJ1-2; D gene ambiguous. This CDR3 region has 15 residues. The germline CDR1 and CDR2 sequences are SGHTS and YDEGEE. Trimming removed 3 bases at V and 2 bases at J, with 14 bases between. The CDR3 is CASSSQRTANYGYTF. DNA of the CDR3: TGTGCCAGCAGCTCGCAACGGACCGCGAACTATGGCTACACCTTC.

The rearrangement links TRBV5-1 to TRBJ2-7; 13 nucleotides line up with TRBD2. The end of the DNA is better explained by TRBJ2-1, so the J call may be wrong. The germline gives CDR1 SGHRS, CDR2 YFSETQ. This CDR3 comprises 16 residues. The CDR3 DNA sequence: TGCGCCAGCAGCATGGGACTAGCGGGAATAATTGATGAGCAGTTCTTC. Translating gives CASSMGLAGIIDEQFF.

The chain recombines TRBV5-6 with TRBJ2-5; D ambiguous. Germline CDR1 reads SGHDT; CDR2 reads YYEEEE. The V end was cut by 0 bases, the J end by 3 bases, with 9 bases between. The length of the CDR3 is 14 residues. CDR3 protein: CASSLASNEETQYF. CDR3 nucleotides: TGTGCCAGCAGCTTGGCGAGTAACGAAGAGACCCAGTACTTC. The full variable domain, its missing parts supplied by reference TRBV5-6 and TRBJ2-5, is DAGVTQSPTHLIKTRGQQVTLRCSPKSGHDTVSWYQQALGQGPQFIFQYYEEEERQRGNFPDRFSGHQFPNYSSELNVNALLLGDSALYLCASSLASNEETQYFGPGTRLLVL.